These 20 T cell receptor beta chains originate from one sample sequenced in a study of PD-1 blockade in classical Hodgkin lymphoma. Time point given: cycle 4 day 1 (C4D1), after 5 to 7 weeks of nivolumab. With no exception, relapse followed autologous stem cell transplantation in all patients, and brentuximab vedotin exposure varied. TCRdb keeps only in-frame clones here, not all; method: immunoSEQ multiplex PCR. The table records fewer than 5,000 clones, over 55% of them present only once. Specimen: peripheral blood mononuclear cells (PBMCs), collected before the fourth cycle of nivolumab. These TCRs come from a human donor with classical Hodgkin lymphoma.

Here the CDR3 reads CASSLPTSGAYEQYF. The CDR3 DNA sequence: TGTGCCAGCAGTTTGCCGACTAGCGGGGCCTACGAGCAGTACTTC. The J gene is TRBJ2-7, the V gene TRBV28; 11 positions agree with TRBD2. This CDR3 is built from 15 residues. Germline-derived CDR1 and CDR2 are MDHEN and SYDVKM. The V segment lost 3 bases and the J segment 2 bases; nucleotides outside the gene matches: 3.

The chain is built from TRBV2 and TRBJ2-6; D may be TRBD2 (5 bases). In germline, CDR1 is SNHLY, CDR2 FYNNEI. The CDR3 has 17 amino acids. Trimming removed 8 bases from V and 1 base from J, with 18 bases in between. In nucleotides, the CDR3 is TGTGCCAGCGGGCAGGACGGGATAATGTCTGGGGCCAACGTCCTGACTTTC. Translated, it gives CASGQDGIMSGANVLTF. The entire variable domain, with the rest obtained from reference TRBV2 and TRBJ2-6, is as follows: EPEVTQTPSHQVTQMGQEVILRCVPISNHLYFYWYRQILGQKVEFLVSFYNNEISEKSEIFDDQFSVERPDGSNFTLKIRSTKLEDSAMYFCASGQDGIMSGANVLTFGAGSRLTVL.

This chain links TRBV4-3 with TRBJ2-1; 12 nucleotides line up with TRBD2. The ends lost 3 bases at V and 0 bases at J; junction bases unmatched: 9. Germline V gene sequence: CDR1 LGHNA, CDR2 YSLEER. The CDR3 is 19 amino acids. CDR3 amino acids: CASSQDLTSGRSSYNEQFF. CDR3 DNA: TGCGCCAGCAGCCAGGATTTAACTAGCGGGAGGAGCTCCTACAATGAGCAGTTCTTC.

The chain carries TRBV19 and TRBJ2-7; 9 bases fit TRBD2. CDR1 LNHDA and CDR2 SQIVND come from the germline V gene (reference sequence). Trimming at V came to 10 bases and at J to 2 bases, leaving 12 bases not matched to a gene. The CDR3 is made up of 15 amino acids. As DNA, the CDR3 is TGTGCCACCAGGAGTAGCGGGAGCTCTCCCTACGAGCAGTACTTC. It yields the protein CATRSSGSSPYEQYF.

This chain uses TRBV6-1 with TRBJ2-2; D ambiguous. The germline V and J ends were trimmed by 5 bases and 3 bases, with 7 bases remaining between them. This CDR3 region has 13 residues. Germline values: CDR1 MNHNS, CDR2 SASEGT. Here the CDR3 reads CASSPGYTGELFF. The CDR3 DNA reads as TGTGCCAGCAGTCCTGGGTACACCGGGGAGCTGTTTTTT.

This clone came up a few times. CDR3 sequence (DNA): TGTGCCAGCAGCGTAGCTGGACAGAAATTCTCTGGAAACACCATATATTTT. As protein: CASSVAGQKFSGNTIYF. This chain joins TRBV9 and TRBJ1-3; D is perhaps TRBD1 (6 bases). The CDR3 has 17 amino acids. Trimming removed 0 bases from V and 0 bases from J, with 13 bases in between. Germline lookup yields CDR1 SGDLS and CDR2 YYNGEE. Full variable domain (outside the CDR3, taken from reference TRBV9 and TRBJ1-3): DSGVTQTPKHLITATGQRVTLRCSPRSGDLSVYWYQQSLDQGLQFLIQYYNGEERAKGNILERFSAQQFPDLHSELNLSSLELGDSALYFCASSVAGQKFSGNTIYFGEGSWLTVV.

This clone was observed a few times. A read error may account for a junction end that differs from germline. V usage is TRBV11-2 and J usage is TRBJ2-1; no clear D. Germline V gene lookup returns CDR1 SGHAT and CDR2 FQNNGV. This CDR3 has 14 residues. CDR3 sequence: CASSLSIRGGEQVF. CDR3 in DNA: TGTGCCAGCAGCCTCAGCATAAGAGGTGGCGAGCAAGTCTTC.

The rearrangement joins TRBV7-2 to TRBJ1-1; no reliable D call. Germline loops: CDR1 SGHTA, CDR2 FQGNSA. V was pared by 2 bases and J by 1 base, with 5 bases between. The CDR3 runs 13 residues. CDR3 residues: CASSLRQNTEAFF. The CDR3 DNA reads as TGTGCCAGCAGCTTAAGACAGAACACTGAAGCTTTCTTT. The entire variable domain, with the rest obtained from reference TRBV7-2 and TRBJ1-1, is as follows: GAGVSQSPSNKVTEKGKDVELRCDPISGHTALYWYRQSLGQGLEFLIYFQGNSAPDKSGLPSDRFSAERTGGSVSTLTIQRTQQEDSAVYLCASSLRQNTEAFFGQGTRLTVV.

The genes are TRBV23-1 and TRBJ2-7, with 9 positions matching TRBD1. TRBV23-1 belongs to the ORF category, with a function that is uncertain. With V trimmed by 3 bases and J by 7 bases, 7 bases remained unmatched. The CDR3 spans 14 residues. The CDR3 sequence is CASSQGQGGGEQYF. CDR3 nucleotides: TGCGCCAGCAGTCAGGGACAGGGAGGTGGGGAGCAGTACTTC.

This clone was seen just once. The chain joins TRBV30 to TRBJ2-4, with 10 nucleotides matching TRBD1. Germline CDR1 is GTSNPN and CDR2 is SVGIG (reference sequence). The CDR3 spans 20 residues. Trimming cost V 3 bases and J 0 bases; bases outside gene matches: 17. The CDR3 region has the DNA TGTGCCTGGAGCAAGCACCGGGACAGGGGCACCTCAATAGCCAAAAACATTCAGTACTTC. It translates to CAWSKHRDRGTSIAKNIQYF.

The chain combines TRBV7-2 with TRBJ1-2; no reliable D call. The ends were cut back, 4 bases at V and 2 bases at J, with 11 bases in the middle. Per germline, CDR1 SGHTA and CDR2 FQGNSA. The CDR3 length is 14 residues. In DNA form, the CDR3 reads TGTGCCAGCAGCTCCGGCAGGCCAAACTATGGCTACACCTTC. Translated, it gives CASSSGRPNYGYTF.

V and J are TRBV9 and TRBJ2-1, with D possibly TRBD2 on 5 matching bases. The CDR3 is 12 amino acids. V shed 4 bases and J shed 11 bases, with 13 bases lying between them. Per germline, CDR1 SGDLS and CDR2 YYNGEE. CDR3 DNA sequence: TGTGCCAGCAGCCCCGGAGGCCTTCAGCAGTTCTTC. It encodes CASSPGGLQQFF.

The V call is TRBV7-2, the J call TRBJ1-2; 9 bases agree with TRBD1. Trimming took 1 base from V and 8 from J; bases not matched to a gene: 5. From germline, CDR1 is SGHTA and CDR2 FQGNSA. The CDR3 sequence is 14 residues long. The CDR3, as DNA: TGTGCCAGCAGCTTAGAACAGGGGGCGTACGGCTACACCTTC. It specifies CASSLEQGAYGYTF.

The J gene is TRBJ2-3, the V gene TRBV7-3; D call uncertain. Germline V gene lookup returns CDR1 SGHTA and CDR2 FQGTGA. This CDR3 is 14 amino acids long. Trimming removed 0 bases at V and 0 bases at J, with 4 bases between. The CDR3 sequence: CASSLTASTDTQYF. In DNA form, the CDR3 reads TGTGCCAGCAGCTTAACGGCTAGCACAGATACGCAGTATTTT.

There are a few counts of this clone. The rearrangement links TRBV21-1 to TRBJ1-2. TRBV21-1 constitutes a pseudogene. This CDR3 is 14 amino acids long. In DNA, the CDR3 is TGTGCCAGCAGCAAAAACGGGGGGCGGTCGGGCTACACCTTC. It is translated as CASSKNGGRSGYTF.

The genes are TRBV27 and TRBJ2-1, with TRBD2 matching 13 bases. The CDR3 totals 17 residues. Trimming removed 6 bases from V and 4 bases from J; junction bases left unmatched: 9. Germline V gene data show CDR1 as MNHEY and CDR2 as SMNVEV (reference sequence). The CDR3 loop reads CASRLGLAGSRYNEQFF. The CDR3 nucleotides read TGTGCCAGCAGACTGGGACTAGCGGGGAGTAGGTACAATGAGCAGTTCTTC.

This chain uses TRBV28 with TRBJ2-1; 11 bases agree with TRBD1. The CDR3 loop spans 16 amino acids. J was trimmed by 3 bases and V by 6 bases; bases with no gene match: 7. Germline V gene sequence: CDR1 MDHEN, CDR2 SYDVKM. The DNA for the CDR3 is TGTGCCAGCAGCCCTCGCGGGACAGGGGGCTACAATGAGCAGTTCTTC. It codes for CASSPRGTGGYNEQFF.

V and J are TRBV2 and TRBJ2-7, with D perhaps assigned TRBD1 or TRBD2 (7 bases each). Trimming took 8 bases from V and 7 from J, leaving 24 bases between them. This CDR3 comprises 15 residues. CDR1 is SNHLY and CDR2 is FYNNEI in the germline V gene. CDR3 sequence reads: CASEGAWAGVSEQYF. CDR3 in DNA: TGTGCCAGCGAGGGGGCTTGGGCGGGAGTAAGTGAGCAGTACTTC.

The V and J genes are TRBV18 and TRBJ2-3, with no clear D. V was pared by 3 bases and J by 6 bases, with 16 bases between. Germline V lookup: CDR1 KGHSH, CDR2 LQKENI. This CDR3 has 15 residues. The CDR3 DNA reads as TGTGCCAGCTCACCCCCGCCCTTTATCCGGGATACGCAGTATTTT. Its protein is CASSPPPFIRDTQYF.

This clone has a handful of counts. This chain links TRBV28 with TRBJ1-5; D is unresolved. Looked up from germline, CDR1 is MDHEN and CDR2 is SYDVKM. The CDR3 totals 13 residues. V dropped 3 bases and J dropped 0 bases, with 3 bases sitting between them. The DNA for the CDR3 is TGTGCCAGCAGTTTTGTTAGCAATCAGCCCCAGCATTTT. Amino acid sequence: CASSFVSNQPQHF.